The 27 T cell receptor beta chains reported below all come from one sample, sequenced in a study of CD8+ T cells in alopecia areata. In each case, RNA was isolated and then reverse transcribed into cDNA as the sequencing template. Profiled with immunoSEQ multiplex PCR; TCRdb holds only in-frame clones, not every one. The sample carries 200,000 to 250,000 clones, 35% to 40% recorded once. Regarding treatment: oral pan-JAK inhibitor, 5-10 mg twice daily. Specimen: CD4+ T cells sorted from blood, collected around week 30, from a patient treated with tofacitinib. These receptors all stem from a human donor with alopecia areata.

The sample holds a few counts of this clone. Here the CDR3 reads CASSSFYTGQIIYEQYF. CDR3 bases: TGTGCCAGCAGCTCCTTTTATACGGGACAGATTATATACGAGCAGTACTTC. The rearrangement links TRBV7-8 to TRBJ2-7; 7 positions match TRBD1. This CDR3 has 17 amino acids. The germline gives CDR1 SGHVS, CDR2 FQNEAQ. J gave up 4 bases and V 4 bases, and 16 bases lay outside the gene matches.

The V call is TRBV29-1, the J call TRBJ1-2, with 9 bases that match TRBD1. Germline CDR1 and CDR2: SQVTM and ANQGSEA. The V and J ends lost 5 bases and 6 bases, in that order; junction bases with no gene match: 7. The CDR3 consists of 13 residues. The CDR3 bases are TGCAGCGTTATCCCGGGGACAGGGAATGGCTACACCTTC. Translated: CSVIPGTGNGYTF.

The chain uses TRBV11-2 and TRBJ2-7, with 7 bases lining up with TRBD1. The CDR3 spans 13 residues. With 6 bases clipped from V and 0 bases from J, the junction kept 2 bases outside the gene matches. Germline CDR1 reads SGHAT; CDR2 reads FQNNGV. CDR3 amino acids: CASSWDSSYEQYF. In DNA, the CDR3 is TGTGCCAGCAGTTGGGACAGCTCCTACGAGCAGTACTTC.

This chain connects TRBV6-5 to TRBJ1-6; 7 bases are shared with TRBD1. The CDR3 contains 14 residues. The germline V gene encodes CDR1 MNHEY and CDR2 SVGAGI. V dropped 5 bases and J dropped 4; count of bases not matched to a gene: 2. CDR3 sequence (DNA): TGTGCCAGCAGTCGGACAGGATATAATTCACCCCTCCACTTT. It encodes CASSRTGYNSPLHF.

This chain links TRBV18 with TRBJ2-6; D is unresolved. The CDR3 has 15 residues. CDR1 is KGHSH and CDR2 is LQKENI in the germline V gene. Trimming removed 6 bases at V and 0 bases at J, with 9 bases between. The CDR3 region is CASSPGNSGANVLTF. The CDR3 DNA is TGTGCCAGCTCTCCAGGAAACTCTGGGGCCAACGTCCTGACTTTC.

This clone was found a few times. V gene TRBV5-4 combines with J gene TRBJ2-3; D tentatively reads TRBD1 or TRBD2 (5 bases each). This CDR3 has 19 residues. Germline V lookup: CDR1 SGHNT, CDR2 YYREEE (reference sequence). V was trimmed by 2 bases and J by 0 bases, leaving 22 bases between them. The CDR3, as DNA: TGTGCCAGCAGCTTTCCGGGGCGGTGGGACGGCGGGAGCACAGATACGCAGTATTTT. Amino acids: CASSFPGRWDGGSTDTQYF. The full variable domain, with the rest looked up from reference TRBV5-4 and TRBJ2-3, is ETGVTQSPTHLIKTRGQQVTLRCSSQSGHNTVSWYQQALGQGPQFIFQYYREEENGRGNFPPRFSGLQFPNYSSELNVNALELDDSALYLCASSFPGRWDGGSTDTQYFGPGTRLTVL.

The CDR3 spells CASSPTGPHQPQHF. As DNA, the CDR3 is TGTGCCAGCAGTCCGACAGGACCACATCAGCCCCAGCATTTT. The V call is TRBV6-5, the J call TRBJ1-5; D may be TRBD1 (6 bases). The CDR3 consists of 14 residues. The ends were cut back, 5 bases at V and 5 bases at J, with 13 bases in the middle. Germline values: CDR1 MNHEY, CDR2 SVGAGI.

The J gene is TRBJ1-5, the V gene TRBV27, with 8 bases identical to TRBD1. The CDR3 consists of 16 residues. With V trimmed by 5 bases and J by 4 bases, 10 bases remained unmatched. Germline V gene data show CDR1 as MNHEY and CDR2 as SMNVEV (reference sequence). The CDR3 loop is CASSPRLRQGNQPQHF. CDR3 coding DNA: TGTGCCAGCAGTCCCCGATTGAGACAGGGGAATCAGCCCCAGCATTTT.

The V call is TRBV10-3, the J call TRBJ1-2; no reliable D call. There are 14 residues in the CDR3. V was pared by 0 bases and J by 2 bases, with 7 bases between. CDR1 and CDR2 (germline): ENHRY, SYGVKD. The CDR3 loop reads CAISESNENYGYTF. In DNA form, the CDR3 reads TGTGCCATCAGTGAGTCGAATGAGAACTATGGCTACACCTTC.

The sample holds a few counts of this clone. This chain links TRBV30 with TRBJ2-3; 9 bases agree with TRBD2. CDR1 and CDR2 from the germline V gene are GTSNPN and SVGIG (reference sequence). CDR3 length equals 17 residues. Trimming cost V 0 bases and J 6 bases; bases outside gene matches: 13. CDR3 sequence (DNA): TGTGCCTGGAGTGTATGGCCCCGGGGGCGGGAGGGCGATACGCAGTATTTT. It codes for CAWSVWPRGREGDTQYF. Complete variable domain (other parts from reference TRBV30 and TRBJ2-3): SQTIHQWPATLVQPVGSPLSLECTVEGTSNPNLYWYRQAAGRGLQLLFYSVGIGQISSEVPQNLSASRPQDRQFILSSKKLLLSDSGFYLCAWSVWPRGREGDTQYFGPGTRLTVL.

The chain has TRBV7-9 and TRBJ2-3; D gene uncertain. The CDR3 is 13 amino acids. With 5 bases removed from V and 1 base from J, the gap between germline ends came to 7 bases. Per the germline V gene, CDR1 is SEHNR and CDR2 is FQNEAQ (reference sequence). This CDR3 is CASSPDGTDTQYF. The CDR3 region has the DNA TGTGCCAGCAGCCCCGATGGCACAGATACGCAGTATTTT.

In nucleotides, the CDR3 is TGTGCCAGCAGCCGGGGGCGGGGCATTGGCAATGAGCAGTTCTTC. Its protein is CASSRGRGIGNEQFF. The chain couples TRBV7-2 to TRBJ2-1; D is possibly TRBD1 or TRBD2 (6 bases each). Trimming removed 5 bases from V and 6 bases from J, with 17 bases in between. This CDR3 region has 15 residues. Germline V CDR1 and CDR2: SGHTA, FQGNSA.

This clone has a handful of counts. J is TRBJ2-7 and V is TRBV7-8, with 7 bases identical to TRBD1. V trimming: 2 bases; J trimming: 4 bases; junction bases outside the gene matches: 8. The CDR3 contains 15 residues. CDR1 is SGHVS, CDR2 FQNEAQ, per germline. The CDR3 reads CASSLISDRAYEQYF. The CDR3 bases are TGTGCCAGCAGCTTAATTTCCGACAGGGCGTACGAGCAGTACTTC.

This clone was observed once. V and J are TRBV9 and TRBJ1-4, with 7 bases that match TRBD1. The CDR3 consists of 14 residues. CDR1 SGDLS and CDR2 YYNGEE come from the germline V gene. Trimming at V came to 2 bases and at J to 12 bases, leaving 10 bases not matched to a gene. CDR3 nucleotides: TGTGCCAGCAGCGTTGACAGGGCTACTAGGCAACTGTTTTTT. Its translation is CASSVDRATRQLFF. The full variable domain, rest sourced from reference TRBV9 and TRBJ1-4, is DSGVTQTPKHLITATGQRVTLRCSPRSGDLSVYWYQQSLDQGLQFLIQYYNGEERAKGNILERFSAQQFPDLHSELNLSSLELGDSALYFCASSVDRATRQLFFGSGTQLSVL.

The genes are TRBV7-6 and TRBJ2-3; D is undetermined. Germline V lookup: CDR1 SGHVS, CDR2 FNYEAQ. Deletions cut 1 base from V and 1 base from J, with 3 bases between. The CDR3 extends over 13 amino acids. The CDR3 protein is CASSLGGTDTQYF. In nucleotides, the CDR3 is TGTGCCAGCAGCTTAGGGGGCACAGATACGCAGTATTTT.

This chain links TRBV6-1 with TRBJ2-1; D uncertain. The CDR3 spans 12 residues. Deletions cut 0 bases from V and 7 bases from J, with 4 bases between. CDR1 is MNHNS and CDR2 is SASEGT in the germline V gene. DNA of the CDR3: TGTGCCAGCAGTGAAGCTTTAAATGAGCAGTTCTTC. As protein: CASSEALNEQFF.

V and J are TRBV10-2 and TRBJ2-7; 13 bases map to TRBD2. After removal of 5 bases from V and 6 bases from J, the junction contained 10 bases not matched to a gene. This CDR3 contains 16 residues. Looked up from germline, CDR1 is WSHSY and CDR2 is SAAADI. Written as DNA, the CDR3 is TGCGCCAGCAGTCCCGATGGACTAGCGGGGGAGGGCGAGCAGTACTTC. This encodes CASSPDGLAGEGEQYF.

This clone was seen a few times. This chain uses TRBV18 with TRBJ2-1, with TRBD2 matching over 7 bases. The CDR3 spans 15 residues. Unmatched junction bases numbered 7, after V lost 2 bases and J lost 6 bases. The germline CDR1 and CDR2 sequences are KGHSH and LQKENI. CDR3 nucleotide sequence: TGTGCCAGCTCACCAAGGGCGGGAGCTGGCAATGAGCAGTTCTTC. Its translation: CASSPRAGAGNEQFF.

The chain is built from TRBV4-1 and TRBJ2-2; 9 bases line up with TRBD2. The germline V gene encodes CDR1 MGHRA and CDR2 YSYEKL. CDR3 length equals 17 residues. Trimming cost V 4 bases and J 4 bases; bases outside gene matches: 10. The CDR3 protein is CASSPVVAGAGTGELFF. The CDR3 DNA reads as TGCGCCAGCAGCCCGGTGGTAGCGGGAGCGGGCACCGGGGAGCTGTTTTTT.

The chain combines TRBV7-8 with TRBJ2-2; weak D call: TRBD1 (6 bases). Per the germline V gene, CDR1 is SGHVS and CDR2 is FQNEAQ. V shed 4 bases and J shed 5 bases, with 11 bases lying between them. The CDR3 spans 14 residues. Here the CDR3 DNA reads TGTGCCAGCAGCTCCGGACAGTGGACCGGGGAGCTGTTTTTT. As protein: CASSSGQWTGELFF.

The chain couples TRBV29-1 to TRBJ2-7; D is unresolved. The ends were cut back, 1 base at V and 6 bases at J, with 10 bases in the middle. Germline V CDR1 and CDR2: SQVTM, ANQGSEA. This CDR3 region has 12 residues. The CDR3 spells CSVEVRPAEQYF. For the CDR3, the DNA is TGCAGCGTTGAAGTTCGCCCGGCCGAGCAGTACTTC.

The chain has TRBV7-3 and TRBJ2-3, with D perhaps TRBD1 or TRBD2 (5 bases each). Germline values: CDR1 SGHTA, CDR2 FQGTGA. V was shortened by 2 bases and J by 2 bases, with 8 bases between the two germline ends. The CDR3 has 14 residues. The CDR3 nucleotides read TGTGCCAGCAGCTTAGGGGGTCTCACAGATACGCAGTATTTT. As protein: CASSLGGLTDTQYF. Drawing the rest from reference TRBV7-3 and TRBJ2-3, the complete variable domain is GAGVSQTPSNKVTEKGKYVELRCDPISGHTALYWYRQSLGQGPEFLIYFQGTGAADDSGLPNDRFFAVRPEGSVSTLKIQRTERGDSAVYLCASSLGGLTDTQYFGPGTRLTVL.

The chain joins TRBV30 to TRBJ2-7; TRBD1 might be the D (5 bases). CDR3 length equals 13 residues. The germline V gene has CDR1 GTSNPN and CDR2 SVGIG (reference sequence). Trimming took 3 bases from V and 2 from J, leaving 11 bases between them. CDR3: CAWRLGQAYEQYF. In DNA, the CDR3 is TGTGCCTGGAGGCTCGGACAAGCCTACGAGCAGTACTTC.

The CDR3 region is CASSGRQGARGYTF. CDR3 in DNA: TGTGCCAGCAGTGGGAGGCAGGGGGCGCGAGGCTACACCTTC. The chain recombines TRBV2 with TRBJ1-2; 8 bases are a match to TRBD1. The CDR3 consists of 14 residues. Germline-derived CDR1 and CDR2 are SNHLY and FYNNEI. V shed 4 bases and J 8 bases; nucleotides not matched to a gene: 9.

The chain carries TRBV4-1 and TRBJ1-1; D is unclear. The germline gives CDR1 MGHRA, CDR2 YSYEKL. The V end lost 1 base, the J end lost 5 bases, and 11 bases lay between the germline ends. The CDR3 runs 14 residues. The CDR3 sequence is CASSQGLLGTEAFF. CDR3 nucleotides: TGCGCCAGCAGCCAAGGTCTCCTGGGGACTGAAGCTTTCTTT.

V usage is TRBV6-5 and J usage is TRBJ1-1; 7 nucleotides align to TRBD1. The CDR3 has 16 amino acids. Germline V gene data show CDR1 as MNHEY and CDR2 as SVGAGI. With 0 bases clipped from V and 2 bases from J, the junction kept 6 bases outside the gene matches. In nucleotides, the CDR3 is TGTGCCAGCAGTTACTCGACAGGGACCATCAACACTGAAGCTTTCTTT. Amino acids: CASSYSTGTINTEAFF.

This chain links TRBV5-1 with TRBJ2-7; D tentatively fits TRBD1 or TRBD2 (5 bases each). The CDR3 has 16 amino acids. Germline lookup yields CDR1 SGHRS and CDR2 YFSETQ. V was cut by 0 bases and J by 0 bases, with 13 bases left in between. The CDR3 here is CASSLALGASSYEQYF. The CDR3, as DNA: TGCGCCAGCAGCTTGGCCCTCGGGGCGAGCTCCTACGAGCAGTACTTC.